This T cell receptor beta chain is from a study of T cell responses to AZD1222 COVID-19 vaccine. Study results and caveats: Increased Spike-specific TCR breadth and depth were observed after two AZD1222 doses. Across spike, vaccine-associated CD4 TCRs were found, dominant at 160-218 and 743-854.

Remarks on this clone: Its target is not known.

TCRdb keeps only in-frame clones here, not all; method: immunoSEQ multiplex PCR. The table records 130,000 to 150,000 clones, approximately 90% of them present only once. The germline V gene encodes CDR1 LGHNA and CDR2 YSLEER. V was cut by 0 bases and J by 5 bases, with 16 bases left in between. The CDR3 has 16 amino acids. This clonotype was sampled from an adult in good health. The rearrangement uses TRBV4-3 and TRBJ1-2; D remains ambiguous. The material was peripheral blood, obtained on day 0 of AZD1222 vaccination. DNA for the CDR3: TGCGCCAGCAGCCAAGATCGGCCGGTCAATACATATGGCTACACCTTC. Its protein is CASSQDRPVNTYGYTF.